This passage covers 15 T cell receptor beta chains from one sample sequenced in a study of vaccination effects on CD4 cells after COVID-19. These receptors' targets are unknown. Researchers isolated CD4+ T cells once around 11 days of culture had elapsed. TCRdb's copy holds only in-frame clones and misses some; the assay was immunoSEQ multiplex PCR. In the table there are 40,000 to 55,000 clones, roughly 80% of which are singletons. The sequencing used CD4+ T cells from PBMCs cultured without peptide, collected before COVID-19 vaccination. The receptor set was obtained from a human donor who had a prior SARS-CoV-2 infection.

This clone has a handful of counts. This chain uses TRBV19 with TRBJ1-6, with 8 bases identical to TRBD1. This CDR3 has 14 residues. The V segment lost 2 bases and the J segment 10 bases; nucleotides outside the gene matches: 4. Per germline, CDR1 LNHDA and CDR2 SQIVND (reference sequence). The CDR3 sequence is CASSITGGRSPLHF. CDR3 nucleotide sequence: TGTGCCAGTAGTATAACAGGGGGAAGATCACCCCTCCACTTT.

This clone was seen a few times. CDR3 nucleotide sequence: TGTGCCACCGGGGAAATAGCGGGGGGGCCATATGAGCAGTTCTTC. It yields the protein CATGEIAGGPYEQFF. The chain has TRBV6-5 and TRBJ2-1; 11 nucleotides match TRBD2. CDR1 MNHEY and CDR2 SVGAGI come from the germline V gene. V shed 10 bases, J shed 8 bases, and the junction held 13 bases outside the gene matches. The CDR3 totals 15 residues.

The rearrangement uses TRBV5-1 and TRBJ2-4; 7 nucleotides align to TRBD1. V lost 3 bases to trimming and J lost 6 bases; unmatched junction nucleotides: 9. This CDR3 has 15 amino acids. The germline gives CDR1 SGHRS, CDR2 YFSETQ. The CDR3 DNA is TGCGCCAGCAGCTCGACCGACAGGGCGGGAAACATTCAGTACTTC. Translated: CASSSTDRAGNIQYF.

The CDR3 nucleotides are TGTGCCAGCAGCTGGTTCGACAGGTCATATGGCTACACCTTC. Translated, it gives CASSWFDRSYGYTF. The V and J genes are TRBV5-4 and TRBJ1-2; TRBD1 might be the D (6 bases). This CDR3 has 14 amino acids. The germline V gene encodes CDR1 SGHNT and CDR2 YYREEE (reference sequence). Trimming took 3 bases from V and 5 from J, leaving 14 bases between them.

The J gene is TRBJ2-3, the V gene TRBV28; the match to TRBD2 covers 11 bases. CDR3 length: 14 amino acids. Germline V gene data show CDR1 as MDHEN and CDR2 as SYDVKM. V shed 9 bases and J 3 bases; nucleotides not matched to a gene: 5. The CDR3 sequence: CASQTSGRTDTQYF. CDR3 coding DNA: TGTGCCAGTCAAACTAGCGGGAGAACAGATACGCAGTATTTT.

This chain links TRBV7-2 with TRBJ2-2; 9 bases fit TRBD1. The CDR3 is 17 residues long. After removal of 5 bases from V and 2 bases from J, the junction contained 9 bases not matched to a gene. Looked up from germline, CDR1 is SGHTA and CDR2 is FQGNSA. The CDR3 bases are TGTGCCAGCAGCATACACGGGACAGGGAGCAACACCGGGGAGCTGTTTTTT. Translation: CASSIHGTGSNTGELFF.

This chain connects TRBV4-3 to TRBJ2-3, with a possible D match to TRBD2 (5 bases). V dropped 4 bases and J dropped 3 bases, with 8 bases sitting between them. The CDR3 runs to 13 residues. Germline values: CDR1 LGHNA, CDR2 YSLEER. The CDR3 region has the DNA TGCGCCAGCAGCCTCCGACTAACAGATACGCAGTATTTT. Encoded protein: CASSLRLTDTQYF.

V gene TRBV2 combines with J gene TRBJ2-3; 14 nucleotides align to TRBD2. The CDR3 has 16 amino acids. CDR1 is SNHLY, CDR2 FYNNEI, per germline. The V gene end was trimmed by 7 bases and the J gene end by 4 bases; junction bases not matched to a gene: 7. This chain's CDR3 is CASKGLAGDGADTQYF. DNA for the CDR3: TGTGCCAGCAAGGGACTAGCGGGAGATGGCGCAGATACGCAGTATTTT.

This clone was picked up a small number of times. V is TRBV24-1 and J is TRBJ1-2; D is ambiguous. V was pared by 2 bases and J by 6 bases, with 9 bases between. Germline V gene sequence: CDR1 KGHDR, CDR2 SFDVKD. This CDR3 comprises 13 residues. CDR3 in amino acids: CATSDSQSNGYTF. In nucleotides, the CDR3 is TGTGCCACCAGTGATTCCCAATCGAATGGCTACACCTTC.

In its sample, this clone was seen a few times. The chain links TRBV4-2 to TRBJ1-6; D is unclear. V was cut by 0 bases and J by 15 bases, with 6 bases left in between. This CDR3 spans 11 amino acids. Germline lookup yields CDR1 LGHNA and CDR2 YNFKEQ. The CDR3 reads CASSQDILLHF. The CDR3 bases are TGTGCCAGCAGCCAAGATATACTCCTCCACTTT.

The CDR3 sequence is CASRDSPTDTQYF. The DNA of the CDR3 is TGTGCCAGTAGGGACAGTCCCACAGATACGCAGTATTTT. V and J are TRBV19 and TRBJ2-3, with TRBD1 as a possible D gene (6 bases). Trimming left V 6 bases short and J 2 bases short, with 9 bases between. Per germline, CDR1 LNHDA and CDR2 SQIVND (reference sequence). The CDR3 is 13 residues long.

The chain couples TRBV6-2 or TRBV6-3 to TRBJ2-4; maybe TRBD1 (6 bases). Trimming removed 5 bases at V and 0 bases at J, with 23 bases between. This CDR3 is 19 amino acids long. Germline lookup yields CDR1 MNHEY and CDR2 SVGEGT. CDR3 bases: TGTGCCAGCAGTCCGCAAACTCCGGGACAAGAAAGAGCCAAAAACATTCAGTACTTC. This sequence encodes CASSPQTPGQERAKNIQYF.

This chain connects TRBV10-3 to TRBJ1-3; 7 bases align to TRBD1. Germline V gives CDR1 ENHRY, CDR2 SYGVKD. The ends lost 3 bases at V and 0 bases at J; junction bases unmatched: 5. This CDR3 has 16 amino acids. CDR3 loop: CAISDRGGDSGNTIYF. CDR3 DNA sequence: TGTGCCATCAGTGACCGAGGGGGCGACTCTGGAAACACCATATATTTT.

The chain links TRBV7-2 to TRBJ1-1; tentatively, D is TRBD1 (5 bases). This CDR3 contains 13 residues. Trimming left V 5 bases short and J 7 bases short, with 14 bases between. Looked up from germline, CDR1 is SGHTA and CDR2 is FQGNSA. The CDR3 DNA follows: TGTGCCAGCAGCCCGGGACTGCAACTTGAAGCTTTCTTT. It translates to CASSPGLQLEAFF.

V gene TRBV23-1 combines with J gene TRBJ2-7; 9 bases match TRBD1. TRBV23-1 is an open reading frame whose function is uncertain. CDR3 length: 16 residues. The V segment lost 3 bases and the J segment 0 bases; nucleotides outside the gene matches: 6. The CDR3 protein is CASSHRGQGTSYEQYF. CDR3 bases: TGCGCCAGCAGTCACAGAGGACAGGGGACCTCCTACGAGCAGTACTTC.